These 10 T cell receptor beta chains were all obtained from the same sample, sequenced in a study of neurological immune-mediated disorders. Documented time point: longitudinal time-point 1 (baseline). In TCRdb, the 5' RACE reads were re-called with MiXCR into one record per CDR3 protein. Of 55,000 to 75,000 distinct CDR3 sequences listed, roughly an eighth are singletons. Sequencing input: PBMCs. The receptor source for this set is a female donor with HTLV-1-associated myelopathy (HAM/TSP).

Ten or more counts support this clonotype. The V and J genes are TRBV4-2 and TRBJ2-7; 11 nucleotides match TRBD1. The CDR3 sequence is 14 residues long. With V trimmed by 8 bases and J by 2 bases, 5 bases remained unmatched. Germline CDR1 reads LGHNA; CDR2 reads YNFKEQ. The CDR3 reads CASGLGQGAYEQYF. CDR3 coding DNA: TGTGCCAGCGGGCTGGGACAGGGGGCCTACGAGCAGTACTTC.

This clonotype was counted many times. The rearrangement joins TRBV29-1 to TRBJ2-7, with 9 bases aligning to TRBD1. CDR1 and CDR2 from the germline V gene are SQVTM and ANQGSEA. The CDR3 has 12 amino acids. V lost 7 bases, J lost 2 bases, and 3 bases stayed unmatched. Here the CDR3 DNA reads TGCAGCGGGGGACAGGGTACCTACGAGCAGTACTTC. Protein: CSGGQGTYEQYF.

This clonotype was recorded at least ten times. The rearrangement links TRBV24-1 to TRBJ2-3; D remains ambiguous. This CDR3 is 12 amino acids long. The germline V gene has CDR1 KGHDR and CDR2 SFDVKD. Trimming took 5 bases from V and 4 from J, leaving 6 bases between them. The CDR3 DNA sequence: TGTGCCACCAGTGCTACAGCAGATACGCAGTATTTT. Translating it yields CATSATADTQYF.

This clonotype has a count of ten or more. The chain couples TRBV5-1 to TRBJ1-4; the D gene is possibly TRBD1 (5 bases). The CDR3 is 13 amino acids. Trimming took 4 bases from V and 7 from J, leaving 11 bases between them. Germline V gene data show CDR1 as SGHRS and CDR2 as YFSETQ. CDR3 region: CASSLVGGEKLFF. DNA for the CDR3: TGCGCCAGCAGCCTCGTTGGGGGTGAAAAACTGTTTTTT.

In its sample, this clonotype was seen many times. This chain connects TRBV30 to TRBJ2-5; TRBD2 is a possible D gene (5 bases). V lost 0 bases, J lost 4 bases, and 6 bases lay in between. The CDR3 sequence is 12 residues long. Per germline, CDR1 GTSNPN and CDR2 SVGIG (reference sequence). For the CDR3, the DNA is TGTGCCTGGAGTGTAGGAGGAGAGACCCAGTACTTC. Amino acids: CAWSVGGETQYF.

This clonotype was observed many times. The chain has TRBV20-1 and TRBJ2-7, with 7 nucleotides matching TRBD1. The CDR3 runs 13 residues. From germline, CDR1 is DFQATT and CDR2 SNEGSKA (reference sequence). The J segment lost 4 bases and the V segment lost 4 bases, leaving 7 bases of the junction unmatched. CDR3 coding DNA: TGCAGTGCTACGTCAGGGGGTGTGTACGAGCAGTACTTC. Its translation: CSATSGGVYEQYF.

Ten or more counts support this clonotype. J is TRBJ2-7 and V is TRBV12-3 or TRBV12-4; perhaps TRBD1 as D (6 bases). The CDR3 is made up of 13 amino acids. The germline V and J ends were trimmed by 6 bases and 0 bases, with 9 bases remaining between them. CDR3 residues: CASSRGFSYEQYF. For the CDR3, the DNA is TGTGCCAGCAGCAGGGGTTTCTCCTACGAGCAGTACTTC.

The J gene is TRBJ2-2, the V gene TRBV7-6, with D possibly being TRBD1 or TRBD2 (5 bases each). Trimming cost V 4 bases and J 1 base, with 10 bases left between them. This CDR3 has 15 residues. Germline CDR1 SGHVS, CDR2 FNYEAQ. In nucleotides, the CDR3 is TGTGCCAGCAGCTCAGGGACGGAGAACACCGGGGAGCTGTTTTTT. Translated, it gives CASSSGTENTGELFF.

There are many counts of this clonotype. The chain couples TRBV20-1 to TRBJ1-2; D might be TRBD1 (5 bases). Trimming removed 3 bases from V and 4 bases from J, with 15 bases in between. CDR1 and CDR2 (germline): DFQATT, SNEGSKA (reference sequence). The CDR3 has 14 residues. The CDR3 spells CSASERDGAYGYTF. CDR3 bases: TGCAGTGCTAGTGAAAGGGACGGGGCCTATGGCTACACCTTC.

This clonotype was counted at least ten times. The gene calls are TRBV2 and TRBJ1-1; 8 bases agree with TRBD1. Trimming cost V 7 bases and J 4 bases; bases outside gene matches: 2. CDR1 is SNHLY, CDR2 FYNNEI, per germline. The CDR3 length is 12 residues. In DNA, the CDR3 is TGTGCCAGCAAAACAGGGGGCACTGAAGCTTTCTTT. It translates to CASKTGGTEAFF. Full variable domain (outside the CDR3, taken from reference TRBV2 and TRBJ1-1): EPEVTQTPSHQVTQMGQEVILRCVPISNHLYFYWYRQILGQKVEFLVSFYNNEISEKSEIFDDQFSVERPDGSNFTLKIRSTKLEDSAMYFCASKTGGTEAFFGQGTRLTVV.